The T cell receptor beta chain described here comes from a study of cytomegalovirus exposure and HLA in healthy donors (dated 2017 in TCRdb). Regarding the research as a whole: According to an earlier analysis of several hundred of the donors, some 170 million T cells yielded some 110 million unique TCR beta sequences and approximately 300 Gb of sequence data. Approximately 310 gigabases of sequencing data and approximately 85 million unique TCR sequences were included in an early release covering about 600 HLA-typed donors. Of the roughly 410 genotyped donors, 70% to 90% were placed in the genetic ancestry cluster associated with self-reported Caucasian donors. The study was designed to test whether signatures of past pathogen exposure could be identified by cataloging public T cell receptors. The study used immunosequencing to profile the T cell repertoires of approximately 640 subjects and linked those repertoires to cytomegalovirus serostatus. In addition to the first cohort of approximately 650 subjects, a separate validation cohort of 120 different subjects was used. High-throughput TCR immunosequencing, statistical association of individual TCRs with disease status, and machine learning were combined to predict cytomegalovirus infection status. To study patterns of TCR occurrence, a later analysis re-analyzed previously published TCR beta repertoires from several hundred donors and added high-resolution HLA genotyping. Rather than drawing on any new phenotypic data, the later analysis identified candidate immune exposures from TCR beta sequences and the way those sequences occurred across donors. To decide whether each TCR beta V gene segment behaved as functional or pseudogenic, an earlier analysis of approximately 600 of the donors relied on high-throughput TCR beta sequencing. Alongside the repertoire data, information on donor age, sex, ethnicity and CMV serostatus was compiled. In a later genetic analysis, genome-wide SNP genotypes for about 65% of the roughly 700 donors were used, and that subset was treated as a discovery cohort. All discovery cohort repertoires had been generated using a single sequencing platform. Both class I and class II loci were covered by HLA typing, at four-digit resolution. Typing coverage varied by locus: about 620-630 donors for A, B, C, DRB1 and DQB1; some 520 for DQA1; approximately 610 for DPA1; 450 to 480 for DPB1. A handful of DR-DQ haplotypes were handled as single units for association and clustering because linkage in the cohort was strong. Among 300 to 450 genotyped donors of the cohort, an average of approximately 250,000 unique TCR beta nucleotide sequences were sequenced per donor, roughly 20% of them non-productive.

Receptors were amplified or captured by the immunoSEQ multiplex PCR assay. The multiplex PCR relied on a mix of 60 forward primers for TCR Vbeta segments and 13 reverse primers for TCR Jbeta segments. A multiplex PCR assay on genomic DNA amplified the CDR3 region of rearranged TCR beta genes. Amplified TCR beta libraries were sequenced as 87-base-pair reads on the Illumina HiSeq System. The authors processed their data as follows. In a later analysis, tens of millions of unique TCR beta chains were counted across the roughly 700 repertoires, and roughly 9.9 million of these chains were shared by at least two donors. Raw reads were error-corrected and collapsed into unique sequences with a nearest-neighbor algorithm that merged closely related sequences to remove PCR and sequencing errors. CDR3 sequences were aligned to IMGT reference sequences to assign V, D and J gene segments. Each retained sequence needed at least a six-nucleotide match to both a V gene segment and a J gene segment. A rearrangement counted as productive if the CDR3 had no stop codons and remained in frame with V and J, and every other rearrangement counted as non-productive. Following IMGT convention, CDR3 was defined as the stretch from the second conserved V-encoded cysteine up to the conserved J-encoded phenylalanine. The earlier analysis of some 540 of the donors excluded any sequence lacking an unambiguous match to a single V gene segment. An earlier analysis of fewer than 650 of the donors classified V segments as functional when productive rearrangements were above 56.7% and as segregating when the standard deviation between donors was above 5%. A statistical classification framework was built for diagnosing cytomegalovirus status from the catalog of TCR beta chain sequences. In a later analysis, V and J genes were assigned by comparing TCR nucleotide sequences against IMGT/GENE-DB human TR gene sequences. The TCRdist pipeline was used in a later analysis to assign CDR3 sequences and most-parsimonious VDJ recombination scenarios. In a later analysis, each TCR beta chain was defined by its CDR3 amino acid sequence together with its V-gene family, and reads lacking a unique V-gene family were excluded. In a later analysis, some 600 highly shared, low-generation-probability nucleotide sequences were removed to address suspected cross-contamination and a sequencing artifact. In a later analysis, a clonal expansion index for each public chain was calculated from normalized within-repertoire ranks of inferred template counts. In a later analysis, generation probabilities were computed with a VDJ recombination model fitted to out-of-frame rearrangements, and the resulting probabilities were checked against IGoR. A later analysis scored TCR-TCR, TCR-HLA and TCR-CMV co-occurrence with hypergeometric tests, applying a repertoire-size bias correction to TCR pairs. A later analysis estimated false discovery rates by permuting HLA or CMV assignments 20 times. In a later analysis, co-occurring TCRs were grouped with DBSCAN, and TCRdist sequence similarity was added when clustering was performed within HLA-allele-positive subsets. For co-occurrence clustering, repertoires with fewer than 30,000 or more than 120,000 public chains were excluded, along with roughly 5 repertoires with anomalous nucleotide sharing. Sourced from immuneACCESS, this table was stored by TCRdb with only in-frame sequences that have V and J called. A share of the clones is absent; for the studies checked, an unresolved V gene accounts for under half, and the remainder has no known explanation. That table furnishes V, J and clone size, whereas the DNA furnished D and trimming. A total of some 70,000 clones appear in this sample, around 72% of them only once. The ten largest clones take up around 15% of the sample.

The cohort comprised some 700 healthy bone marrow donors. All cohort members were sampled while nominally healthy, although unrecorded immune exposures were likely present. The donor tested CMV seropositive and was one of the 289 seropositive cohort members. Every donor gave a peripheral blood sample, and the peripheral blood mononuclear cells from that sample were used for TCR beta sequencing. The Qiagen DNeasy Blood Extraction Kit was used to extract genomic DNA from the blood cell samples. For this clone: It lacks a known antigen. Base qualities are missing; no much larger clone stands one base away.

CDR3 length: 14 amino acids, cysteine to phenylalanine. Left in the record is the CDR3 DNA by itself, 42 bases read in frame from the first base. The germline V gene provides CDR1 SGHTA and CDR2 FQGNSA. V sheds 3 bases and J sheds 6 bases, leaving 9 bases between their ends. General conclusions and limits of the study: The study gave a list of under 200 TCR beta chains associated with cytomegalovirus. According to a later analysis, parvovirus B19, influenza, CMV and Epstein-Barr virus appeared linked to several top co-occurrence clusters. In a later analysis, TCR association rates were found to vary across HLA loci, with the most associated TCRs seen for DRB1 alleles and the fewest for HLA-C alleles. According to a later analysis, most CMV-associated TCR beta chains appeared to be HLA-restricted, and the HLA associations seemed to be driven largely by CMV exposure. A cluster of highly shared sequence variants was judged likely to be a technical artifact of the sequencing pipeline. The authors suggested that the approach could potentially be extended to other disease states and immunological phenotypes. According to a later genetic analysis, donors in an Asian-associated ancestry cluster had fewer N-insertions in productive TCRs than the approximately 650-donor mean. An association between a missense DCLRE1C variant and V-gene and J-gene trimming of TCR beta chains was found in a later genetic analysis and replicated in an independent cohort. In a later analysis, HLA-associated TCR beta chains were found to be more clonally expanded and to have lower generation probabilities than equally common non-associated chains. The only immune exposure information available for the cohort was CMV serostatus. In both the original and validation cohorts, the classifier was reported to diagnose cytomegalovirus status with high specificity and sensitivity. Strong co-occurrence of HLA alleles, especially DR and DQ, made assigning TCR associations to individual alleles difficult. HLA typing was unavailable for some donors at each locus, so association tests used only the typed subset. This cohort had only TCR beta chains sequenced, and the lack of alpha or paired-chain data limited which features could be detected. In an earlier analysis of around 600 of the donors, most TCR beta V segments were observed in productive rearrangements about 87% or about 30% of the time, broadly matching IMGT annotations. While some public TCRs were present in many individuals, most TCR sequences turned up only very rarely across donors. In vitro tests confirmed that a few of the cytomegalovirus-associated TCR beta chains recognize cytomegalovirus antigens. Correlated functional status among segregating V segments might reflect linkage disequilibrium, but an unknown experimental factor could not be ruled out. Because the 87-base-pair reads could not distinguish some IMGT-functional V segments, including TRBV6-2 and TRBV6-3, those segments were excluded. Roughly uniform sequencing depth across donors was assumed in presence/absence analyses, although this assumption may not hold. The earlier analysis of 587 of the donors excluded around 17 rarely observed V segments, including chromosome 9 orphons, because counts were too low. A further reported finding was that TCR beta sequences accurately predicted the HLA-A and HLA-B alleles for most subjects in the first cohort. A later analysis associated 16,951 TCR beta sequences with specific HLA alleles at a false discovery rate of 0.05.

The chain employs TRBV7-2 and TRBJ1-6, with the D gene not clear enough to name. The sample comprised PBMCs. The TCR originated in a male donor in good health and CMV-seropositive. DNA sequence: TGTGCCAGCAGCTTTGAACTGGTTAATTCACCCCTCCACTTT. Translated, it reads CASSFELVNSPLHF.